What follows is one TCR beta chain and its context. This entry is derived from a study of patients and donors after allogeneic stem cell transplantation. CDR1 and CDR2 (germline): SGHDT, YYEEEE. The J segment lost 0 bases and the V segment lost 5 bases, leaving 3 bases of the junction unmatched. This CDR3 spans 14 amino acids. TCRdb fed the RT-PCR reads into MiXCR, producing one record per CDR3 protein. This table holds hundreds of thousands of distinct CDR3 sequences, roughly 16% found once. The sample was blood, either unsorted or a sorted T cell fraction (not recorded which). The source of this sequence is a human donor who was either an allogeneic HSCT recipient or a stem cell or donor lymphocyte infusion donor (not recorded which). It is not recorded whose cells these are; they may come from a transplant donor. The V call is TRBV5-6, the J call TRBJ2-5; 8 bases line up with TRBD1. The CDR3 sequence is CASSRGQDQETQYF. The CDR3 DNA reads TGTGCCAGCAGTAGGGGACAGGACCAAGAGACCCAGTACTTC.